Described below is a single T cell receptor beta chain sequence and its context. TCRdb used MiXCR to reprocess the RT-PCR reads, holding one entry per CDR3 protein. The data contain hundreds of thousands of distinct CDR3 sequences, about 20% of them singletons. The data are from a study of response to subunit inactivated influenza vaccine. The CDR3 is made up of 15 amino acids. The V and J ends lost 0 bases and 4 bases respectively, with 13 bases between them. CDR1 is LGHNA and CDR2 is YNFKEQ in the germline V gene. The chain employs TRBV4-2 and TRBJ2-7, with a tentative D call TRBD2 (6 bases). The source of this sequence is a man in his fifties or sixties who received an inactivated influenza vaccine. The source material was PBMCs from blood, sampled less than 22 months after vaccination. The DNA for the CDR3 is TGTGCCAGCAGCCAAGATGGGACTCAGGGTTACGAGCAGTACTTC. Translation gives CASSQDGTQGYEQYF.